Here is one TCR beta chain with its context. Libraries were prepared by immunoSEQ multiplex PCR; TCRdb keeps only in-frame clonotypes and omits some of them. The repertoire holds approximately 90,000 clones, 94% seen once, with approximately 0.8% in the top ten. These data are taken from a study of T cell changes during pregnancy in multiple sclerosis. The sequence derives from a female donor with multiple sclerosis, enrolled in a pregnancy study. The sequencing used peripheral blood, collected in the third trimester of pregnancy.

Here the CDR3 reads CASRPGGAAGELFF. The CDR3 bases are TGTGCCAGCAGGCCCGGGGGGGCCGCCGGGGAGCTGTTTTTT. The chain combines TRBV7-8 with TRBJ2-2, with TRBD2 matching over 8 bases. This CDR3 region has 14 residues. J was trimmed by 6 bases and V by 6 bases; bases with no gene match: 6. Germline lookup yields CDR1 SGHVS and CDR2 FQNEAQ.